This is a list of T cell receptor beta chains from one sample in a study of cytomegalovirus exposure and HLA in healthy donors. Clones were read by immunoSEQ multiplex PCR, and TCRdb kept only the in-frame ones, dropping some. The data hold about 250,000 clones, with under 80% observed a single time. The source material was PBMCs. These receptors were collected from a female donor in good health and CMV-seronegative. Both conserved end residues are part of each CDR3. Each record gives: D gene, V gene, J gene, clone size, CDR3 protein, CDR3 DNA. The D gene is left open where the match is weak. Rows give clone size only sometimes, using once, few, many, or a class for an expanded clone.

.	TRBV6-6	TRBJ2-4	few	CASSYSPGSSLYF	TGTGCCAGCAGTTACTCCCCGGGATCCTCCCTGTACTTC
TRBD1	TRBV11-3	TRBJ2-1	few	CASSHTGGNLGEQFF	TGTGCCAGCAGCCATACAGGGGGCAACCTGGGTGAGCAGTTCTTC
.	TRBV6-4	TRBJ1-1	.	CASSDSSGGAEAFF	TGTGCCAGCAGTGACTCCTCGGGGGGGGCTGAAGCTTTCTTT
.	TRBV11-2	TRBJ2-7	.	CASSLERQNSYEQYF	TGTGCCAGCAGCTTAGAACGACAGAACTCCTACGAGCAGTACTTC
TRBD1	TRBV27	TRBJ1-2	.	CASSLSIGTGGANGYTF	TGTGCCAGCAGTTTATCAATCGGGACAGGGGGCGCAAATGGCTACACCTTC
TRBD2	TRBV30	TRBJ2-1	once	CAWSTGGLAINNEQFF	TGTGCCTGGAGTACGGGGGGACTAGCGATAAACAATGAGCAGTTCTTC
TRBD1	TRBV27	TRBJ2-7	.	CASSLGTGTTYEQYF	TGTGCCAGCAGTTTGGGGACAGGGACAACCTACGAGCAGTACTTC
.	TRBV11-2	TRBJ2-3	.	CASSLGPPGAGTDTQYF	TGTGCCAGCAGCTTAGGTCCCCCAGGGGCAGGCACAGATACGCAGTATTTT
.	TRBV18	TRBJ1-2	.	CASSPETYGYTF	TGTGCCAGCTCACCGGAGACCTATGGCTACACCTTC
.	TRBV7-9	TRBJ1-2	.	CASSLSTVTHYGYTF	TGTGCCAGCAGCTTAAGTACTGTAACGCACTATGGCTACACCTTC
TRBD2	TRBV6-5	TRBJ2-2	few	CASSYNGGGKAGELFF	TGTGCCAGCAGTTACAACGGGGGAGGGAAAGCCGGGGAGCTGTTTTTT
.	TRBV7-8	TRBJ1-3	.	CASSLSDAGNTIYF	TGTGCCAGCAGTCTTTCAGATGCTGGAAACACCATATATTTT
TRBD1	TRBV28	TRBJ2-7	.	CASTPQGDDEQYF	TGTGCCAGCACCCCGCAGGGGGATGACGAGCAGTACTTC
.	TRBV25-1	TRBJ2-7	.	CASSAQYEQYF	TGTGCCAGCAGTGCCCAGTACGAGCAGTACTTC
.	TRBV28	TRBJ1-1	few	CASRDTGWTEAFF	TGTGCCAGCAGAGACACAGGGTGGACTGAAGCTTTCTTT
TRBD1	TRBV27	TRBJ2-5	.	CASSKWTGQETQYF	TGTGCCAGCAGTAAGTGGACAGGGCAAGAGACCCAGTACTTC
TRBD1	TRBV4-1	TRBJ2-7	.	CASSQEAPGTGGAYEQYF	TGCGCCAGCAGCCAAGAGGCCCCTGGGACAGGGGGGGCCTACGAGCAGTACTTC
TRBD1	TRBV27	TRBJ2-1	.	CASASGGPLYNEQFF	TGTGCCAGCGCCTCAGGGGGCCCGCTCTACAATGAGCAGTTCTTC
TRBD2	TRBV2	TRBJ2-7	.	CASSGTSGSSYEQYF	TGTGCCAGCAGCGGGACTAGCGGGAGTTCCTACGAGCAGTACTTC
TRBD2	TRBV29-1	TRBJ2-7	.	CSVQGGTTEWYEQYF	TGCAGCGTACAAGGCGGGACTACCGAGTGGTACGAGCAGTACTTC
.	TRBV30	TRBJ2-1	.	CAWSLGQGMTYNEQFF	TGTGCCTGGAGTCTAGGGCAGGGGATGACCTACAATGAGCAGTTCTTC
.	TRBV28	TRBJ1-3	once	CASSSRVSGNTIYF	TGTGCCAGCAGTTCCAGGGTTTCTGGAAACACCATATATTTT
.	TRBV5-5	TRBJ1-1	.	CASSTRYTEAFF	TGTGCCAGCAGCACCAGGTACACTGAAGCTTTCTTT
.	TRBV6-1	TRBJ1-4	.	CASSDTGFNEKLFF	TGTGCCAGCAGTGATACCGGGTTTAATGAAAAACTGTTTTTT
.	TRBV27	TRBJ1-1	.	CASSLRGSANTEAFF	TGTGCCAGCAGTTTAAGGGGCAGCGCGAACACTGAAGCTTTCTTT